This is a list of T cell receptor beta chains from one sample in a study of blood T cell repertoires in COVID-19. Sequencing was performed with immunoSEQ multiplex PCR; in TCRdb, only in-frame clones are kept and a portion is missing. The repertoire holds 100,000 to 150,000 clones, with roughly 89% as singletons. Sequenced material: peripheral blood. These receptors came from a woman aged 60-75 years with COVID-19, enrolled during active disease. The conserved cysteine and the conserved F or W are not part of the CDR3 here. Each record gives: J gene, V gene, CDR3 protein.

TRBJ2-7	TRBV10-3	AISESGALSSYEQY
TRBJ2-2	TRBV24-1	ATSDAPPTGNTGELF
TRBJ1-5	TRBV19	ASRPDRGRGNQPQH
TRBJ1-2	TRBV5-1	ASSLDRVGYT
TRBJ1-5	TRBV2	ASGTDRAGNQPQH
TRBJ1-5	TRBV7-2	ASSKQVLGNQPQH
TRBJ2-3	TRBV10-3	AISEVGTKISWRTDTQY
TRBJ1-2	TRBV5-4	ASSQLIQGAMPYGYT
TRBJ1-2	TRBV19	ASSIASFRGPYGYT
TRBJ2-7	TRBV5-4	ASSLGHEQY
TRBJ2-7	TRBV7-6	ASSLVSGGLY
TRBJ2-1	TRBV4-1	ASSQAGGPFNEQF
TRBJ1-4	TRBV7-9	ASSVNGNFNEKLF
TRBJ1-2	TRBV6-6	ASIGAAYGYT
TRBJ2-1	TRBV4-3	ASSQDPRPSSYNEQF
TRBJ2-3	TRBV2	ASSEAGGLSTDTQY
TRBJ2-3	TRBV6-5	ASSYWDRGTDTQY
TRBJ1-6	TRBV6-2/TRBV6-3	ASSYFRQGAYNSPLH
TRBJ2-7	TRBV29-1	SVALSYEQY
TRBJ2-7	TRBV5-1	ASSLANVGGYEQY
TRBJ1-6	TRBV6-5	ASTTTGGYNSPLH
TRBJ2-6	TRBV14	ASSPRQGTLIGANVLT
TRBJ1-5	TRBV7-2	ASSLVEDQPQH
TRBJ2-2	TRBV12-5	ASGFGSSSESGELF
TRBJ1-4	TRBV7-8	ASSLSGVGEKLF
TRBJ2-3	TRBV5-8	ASSSRPGQGGATQY
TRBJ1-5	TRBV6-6	ASSYGQDNQPQH
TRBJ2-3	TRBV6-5	ASSSTGADTQY
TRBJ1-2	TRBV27	ASSLRGSRGYT
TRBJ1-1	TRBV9	ASSVDTGVNTEAF
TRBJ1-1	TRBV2	ASRLQGLNTEAF
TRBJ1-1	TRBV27	ASSLSPQGNTEAF
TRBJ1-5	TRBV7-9	ASRKEGQNQPQH
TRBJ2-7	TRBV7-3	ASSLQGGSYEQY
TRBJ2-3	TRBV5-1	ASSLEHLGGTDTQY
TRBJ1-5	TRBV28	ASSLPGTLNQPQH
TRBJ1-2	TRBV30	AWRGQWSDGYT
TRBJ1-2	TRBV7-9	ASSSGRDSGLTHGYT
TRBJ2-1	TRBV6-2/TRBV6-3	ASSQGYEQF
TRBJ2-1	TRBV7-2	ASSLAFSGSYNEQF
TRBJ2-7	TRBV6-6	ASRPRATYEQY
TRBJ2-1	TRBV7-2	ASSLSGPSYNEQF
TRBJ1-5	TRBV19	ASSTPEGGTQPQH
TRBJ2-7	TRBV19	ASSISGDTYEQY
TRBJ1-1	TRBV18	ASSPLGYRTSTEAF
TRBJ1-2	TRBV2	ASTRTGRVDGYT
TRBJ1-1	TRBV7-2	ASSFGRNTEAF
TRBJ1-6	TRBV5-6	ASTSLTPHSTPLH
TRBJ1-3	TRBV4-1	ASSQDRNSGNTIY
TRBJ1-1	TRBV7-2	ASSLARGSTEAF
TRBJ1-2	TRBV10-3	AIRGDGLGNGYT
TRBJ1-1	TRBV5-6	ASSLQDTEAF
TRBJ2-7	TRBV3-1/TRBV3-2	ASSQVSTYEQY
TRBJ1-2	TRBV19	ASSIDLLGPYGYT
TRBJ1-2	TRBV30	AWSLARFRYYGYT
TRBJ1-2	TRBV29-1	SLGTGDNYGYT